This T cell receptor (beta chain) was identified during a study of CD8 T cell repertoires and HIV-1 epitope variants. Across the whole study: Controls were a CMV, EBV and flu pool, Ebola AY9, and no peptide. Epitopes were three Gag families plus Nef HW9 and YT9. An approximately 10-day culture received IL-2, IL-7 and IL-15 on days 3 and 7.

This CDR3 comprises 16 residues. Germline values: CDR1 MNHEY, CDR2 SVGAGI. Trimming pared 4 bases from V and 0 bases from J, leaving 12 bases between. A word on this clone: Its target is unknown.

Data came from immunoSEQ multiplex PCR; TCRdb stores just in-frame clones and leaves some out. The table has around 5,000 clones, under 70% seen once; the top ten hold 40% to 45%. The chain joins TRBV6-5 to TRBJ2-2, with D possibly being TRBD2 (5 bases). This clonotype originated in a male donor with HIV. The sequenced sample was cultured CD8+ T cells derived from PBMCs. The CDR3 here is CASSSERQANTGELFF. The CDR3 region has the DNA TGTGCCAGCAGTTCCGAGCGGCAAGCGAACACCGGGGAGCTGTTTTTT.